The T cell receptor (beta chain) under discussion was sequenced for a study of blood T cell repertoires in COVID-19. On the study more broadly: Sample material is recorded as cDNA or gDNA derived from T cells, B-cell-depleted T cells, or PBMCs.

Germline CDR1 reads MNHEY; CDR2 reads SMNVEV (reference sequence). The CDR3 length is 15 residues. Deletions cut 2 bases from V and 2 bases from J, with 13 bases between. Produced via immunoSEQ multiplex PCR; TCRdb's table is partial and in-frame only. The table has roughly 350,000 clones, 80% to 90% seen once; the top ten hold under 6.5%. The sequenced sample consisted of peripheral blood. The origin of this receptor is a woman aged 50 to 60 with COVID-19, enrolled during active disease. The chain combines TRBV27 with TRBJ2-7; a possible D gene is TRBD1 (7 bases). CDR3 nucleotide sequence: TGTGCCAGCAGTTTAAAAGGGGGCGGGACCTACGAGCAGTACTTC. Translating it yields CASSLKGGGTYEQYF.